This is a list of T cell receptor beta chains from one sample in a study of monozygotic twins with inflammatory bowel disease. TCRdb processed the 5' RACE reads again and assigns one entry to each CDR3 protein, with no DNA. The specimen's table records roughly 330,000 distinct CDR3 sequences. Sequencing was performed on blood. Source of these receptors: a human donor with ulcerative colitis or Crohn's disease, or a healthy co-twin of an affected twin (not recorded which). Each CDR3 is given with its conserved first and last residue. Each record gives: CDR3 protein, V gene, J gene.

CDR3 protein: CATSDQSDPGELFF
V gene: TRBV24-1
J gene: TRBJ2-2

CDR3 protein: CASSLTSGGQETQYF
V gene: TRBV5-1
J gene: TRBJ2-5

CDR3 protein: CASSPYGQGTEAFF
V gene: TRBV18
J gene: TRBJ1-1

CDR3 protein: CASSLYSTDYEQYF
V gene: TRBV7-9
J gene: TRBJ2-7

CDR3 protein: CASSPSSADTQYF
V gene: TRBV6-5
J gene: TRBJ2-3

CDR3 protein: CASSSHGTGGINYGYTF
V gene: TRBV7-2
J gene: TRBJ1-2

CDR3 protein: CASSQSQGGRPSGYNEQFF
V gene: TRBV5-1
J gene: TRBJ2-1

CDR3 protein: CASAPGGSGGYTF
V gene: TRBV5-1
J gene: TRBJ1-2

CDR3 protein: CASSPQDREETQYF
V gene: TRBV28
J gene: TRBJ2-5

CDR3 protein: CASSFLSGITDTQYF
V gene: TRBV7-8
J gene: TRBJ2-3

CDR3 protein: CASSYSAAANTEAFF
V gene: TRBV6-5
J gene: TRBJ1-1

CDR3 protein: CSARELMGAGNTIYF
V gene: TRBV20-1
J gene: TRBJ1-3

CDR3 protein: CASSLVELNTEAFF
V gene: TRBV5-1
J gene: TRBJ1-1

CDR3 protein: CATSPWVGGLATDTQYF
V gene: TRBV15
J gene: TRBJ2-3

CDR3 protein: CASSLDLNAYNEQFF
V gene: TRBV5-4
J gene: TRBJ2-1

CDR3 protein: CASSLTRGADTQYF
V gene: TRBV7-2
J gene: TRBJ2-3

CDR3 protein: CASTTLGEKLFF
V gene: TRBV19
J gene: TRBJ1-4

CDR3 protein: CASSYGWSSYEQYF
V gene: TRBV6-5
J gene: TRBJ2-7

CDR3 protein: CASSLAGVYEQYF
V gene: TRBV7-6
J gene: TRBJ2-7

CDR3 protein: CASESDGYEATQYF
V gene: TRBV6-2/TRBV6-3
J gene: TRBJ2-3

CDR3 protein: CASSQELRGRAFF
V gene: TRBV3-1
J gene: TRBJ1-1

CDR3 protein: CSARVDPQETQYF
V gene: TRBV20-1
J gene: TRBJ2-5

CDR3 protein: CASSEGYRALRSNQPQHF
V gene: TRBV6-1
J gene: TRBJ1-5

CDR3 protein: CASSLVGGDTQYF
V gene: TRBV11-2
J gene: TRBJ2-3

CDR3 protein: CASSTTDRINIQYF
V gene: TRBV19
J gene: TRBJ2-4

CDR3 protein: CASSLGVGAGNTIYF
V gene: TRBV7-9
J gene: TRBJ1-3